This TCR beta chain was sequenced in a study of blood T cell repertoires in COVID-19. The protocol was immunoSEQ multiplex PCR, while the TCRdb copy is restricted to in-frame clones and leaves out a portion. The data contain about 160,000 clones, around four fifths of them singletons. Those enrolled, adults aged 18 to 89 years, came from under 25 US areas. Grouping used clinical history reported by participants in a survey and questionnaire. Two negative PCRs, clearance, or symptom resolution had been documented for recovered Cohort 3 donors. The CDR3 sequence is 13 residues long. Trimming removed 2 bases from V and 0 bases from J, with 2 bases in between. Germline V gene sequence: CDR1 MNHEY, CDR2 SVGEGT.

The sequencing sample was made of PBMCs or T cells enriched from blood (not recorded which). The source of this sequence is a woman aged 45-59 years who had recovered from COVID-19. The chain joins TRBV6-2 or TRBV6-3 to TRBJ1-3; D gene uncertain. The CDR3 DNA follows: TGTGCCAGCAGTTACCTCTCTGGAAACACCATATATTTT. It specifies CASSYLSGNTIYF.